This T cell receptor beta chain is from a study of cytomegalovirus exposure and HLA in healthy donors. Whole-study findings and limits: A later analysis showed HLA-associated TCR beta chains outstripping equally common others in clonal expansion.

The PCR was carried out with 60 Vbeta primers and 13 Jbeta primers. Sequencing was performed with immunoSEQ multiplex PCR; in TCRdb, only in-frame clones are kept and a portion is missing. The data contain about 160,000 clones, around 76% of them singletons. This CDR3 has 16 residues. Trimming took 5 bases from V and 5 from J; bases not matched to a gene: 14. Germline V gene data show CDR1 as SGHRS and CDR2 as YFSETQ. About this clone: What it binds is unknown.

Sampled while nominally healthy, donors likely had unrecorded immune exposures. The TCR was taken from a man in his fifties or sixties in good health and CMV-seronegative. The source material was PBMCs. The chain couples TRBV5-1 to TRBJ2-5; 8 bases fit TRBD2. The CDR3 sequence: CASSYNGLAIRETQYF. DNA for the CDR3: TGCGCCAGCAGTTACAACGGACTAGCCATTAGGGAGACCCAGTACTTC.